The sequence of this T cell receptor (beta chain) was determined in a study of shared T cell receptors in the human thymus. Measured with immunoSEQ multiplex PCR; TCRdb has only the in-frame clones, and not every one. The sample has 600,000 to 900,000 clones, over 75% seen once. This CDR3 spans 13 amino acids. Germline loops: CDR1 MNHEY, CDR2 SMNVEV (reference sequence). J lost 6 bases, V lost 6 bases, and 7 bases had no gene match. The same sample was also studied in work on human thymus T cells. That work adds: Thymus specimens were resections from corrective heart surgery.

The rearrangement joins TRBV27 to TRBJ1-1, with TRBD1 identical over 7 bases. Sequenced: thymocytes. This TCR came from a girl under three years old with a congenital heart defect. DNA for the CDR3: TGTGCCAGCAGAAAGGCAGGGGGGCCTGAAGCTTTCTTT. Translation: CASRKAGGPEAFF.